The following is a T cell receptor (beta chain) sequence with its context. This clonotype turned up a few times. Its antigen is currently not known. Base qualities are not provided; no much larger clone lies one nucleotide away. This sample is part of a study of early T cells in non-severe SARS-CoV-2 infection (dated by TCRdb to the early 2020s). In terms of the full investigation: TCR sequencing used bulk RNA from unsorted whole blood, so alpha and beta chains could not be paired.

Libraries came from 5' RACE. Sequencing instrument: NextSeq 500. In the TCR library protocol, unique molecular identifiers were attached to individual cDNA molecules to correct for PCR bias and sequencing error. Both TCR alpha and beta chains were sequenced, and tight co-correlation was observed between alpha and beta sequence abundances in each sample. The original methods were these. V gene, J gene and CDR3 annotation of TCR sequences was performed with Decombinator V4. Expanded TCRs were defined as changing significantly between any two time points under a Poisson model with p below 0.0001. Abundances of TCRs were expressed as counts per million after normalisation to the total number of TCRs sequenced in each sample. TRAV1-2 paired with TRAJ12, TRAJ20 or TRAJ33 defined MAIT TCRs, while TRAV10 paired with TRAJ18 defined iNKT TCRs. A search of VDJdb, accessed on 1 November 2021, was run for TCRs annotated to CMV, EBV and SARS-CoV-2, with TCRs annotated for multiple antigens excluded. In-frame beta chains were kept once TCRdb had trimmed the public reads at Q25 with fastp and called clones with MiXCR. All rows with the same CDR3 protein become a single entry with the most common DNA and genes. The V and J calls shown here were made by TCRdb, not taken from the authors' results. The sample has more than 75,000 distinct CDR3 sequences on record, approximately 15% of them singletons. The ten biggest clones cover 5% to 7% of the sample.

The study was a case-control design nested within a healthcare worker cohort in London, UK, with weekly nasopharyngeal swab PCR tests and blood sampling. Healthcare workers were enrolled in the week of the UK lockdown, from 23 to 31 March 2020, and were followed every week for up to roughly 15 weeks. Via the germline V gene, CDR1 is SGHDN and CDR2 FVKESK. V was cut back by 5 bases and J by 4 bases, leaving a gap of 11 bases between them. The CDR3 runs 14 residues from the cysteine to the phenylalanine. CDR3 DNA only is kept here, 42 bases in frame from base 1. What the work shows at the level of the full study, not this receptor alone: VDJdb matching was skewed toward anti-spike CD8 responses, so virus-specific expansions were likely underestimated and private and CD4 specificities were missed.

This TCR was recovered from an adult who was a healthcare worker with PCR-confirmed SARS-CoV-2 infection or an uninfected control (not recorded which). The sample comprised whole blood. The sequence is built from TRBV14 and TRBJ2-2; TRBD2 is a possible D gene, resting on 6 matching bases. The CDR3 protein sequence reads: CASSRARGTGELFF. The DNA reads as follows: TGTGCCAGCAGCAGGGCGCGGGGCACCGGGGAGCTGTTTTTT.